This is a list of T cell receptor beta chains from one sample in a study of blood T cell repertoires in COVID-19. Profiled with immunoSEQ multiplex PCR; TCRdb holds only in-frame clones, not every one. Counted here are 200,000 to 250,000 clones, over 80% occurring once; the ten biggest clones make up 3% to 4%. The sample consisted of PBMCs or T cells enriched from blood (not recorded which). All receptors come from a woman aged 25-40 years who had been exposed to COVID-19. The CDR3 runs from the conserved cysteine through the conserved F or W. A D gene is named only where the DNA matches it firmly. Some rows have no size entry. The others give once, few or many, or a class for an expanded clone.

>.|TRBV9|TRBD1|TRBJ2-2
CASSPGQGGTGELFF
TGTGCCAGCAGCCCGGGACAGGGGGGCACCGGGGAGCTGTTTTTT
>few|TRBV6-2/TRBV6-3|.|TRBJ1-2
CASSNPSGGYTF
TGTGCCAGCAGTAACCCCTCGGGTGGCTACACCTTC
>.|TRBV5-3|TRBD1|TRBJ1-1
CARSFSEGTGSTEAFF
TGTGCCAGAAGCTTCTCAGAAGGGACAGGGAGTACTGAAGCTTTCTTT
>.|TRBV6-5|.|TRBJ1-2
CASRSEQHINYGYTF
TGTGCCAGCAGAAGCGAACAACACATTAACTATGGCTACACCTTC
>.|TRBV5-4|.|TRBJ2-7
CASSLGLGLTLYEQYF
TGTGCCAGCAGCTTGGGTCTGGGACTGACACTCTACGAGCAGTACTTC
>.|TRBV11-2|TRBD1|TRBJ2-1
CASSRGQVGYNEQFF
TGTGCCAGCAGCCGAGGACAGGTGGGGTACAATGAGCAGTTCTTC
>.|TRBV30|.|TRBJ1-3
CAWSGRGNTIYF
TGTGCCTGGAGTGGGAGGGGAAACACCATATATTTT
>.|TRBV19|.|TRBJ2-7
CASSGSGLYYEQYF
TGTGCCAGTAGTGGATCGGGACTGTACTACGAGCAGTACTTC
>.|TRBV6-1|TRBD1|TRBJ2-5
CASSEDRWAETQYF
TGTGCCAGCAGTGAGGACAGGTGGGCAGAGACCCAGTACTTC
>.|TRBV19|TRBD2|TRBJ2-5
CASSIGTSRETQYF
TGTGCCAGTAGTATCGGGACTAGCCGTGAGACCCAGTACTTC
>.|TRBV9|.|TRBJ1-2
CASSVVPNTGGINYGYTF
TGTGCCAGCAGCGTAGTTCCCAATACGGGGGGGATTAACTATGGCTACACCTTC
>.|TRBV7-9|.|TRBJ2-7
CASSSGTYNYEQYF
TGTGCCAGCAGCTCCGGGACATATAACTACGAGCAGTACTTC
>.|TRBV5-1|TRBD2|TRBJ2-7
CASSASIAGGGEQYF
TGCGCCAGCAGCGCCTCAATAGCGGGAGGGGGCGAGCAGTACTTC
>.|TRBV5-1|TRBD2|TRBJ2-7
CASSKTSGVVYEQYF
TGCGCCAGCAGCAAGACTAGCGGAGTGGTCTACGAGCAGTACTTC
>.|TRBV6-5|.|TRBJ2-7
CASTLGHEQYF
TGTGCCAGCACGTTGGGGCACGAGCAGTACTTC
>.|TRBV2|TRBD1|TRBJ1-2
CASSDWGRGIRSYGYTF
TGTGCCAGCAGTGACTGGGGCAGGGGGATAAGAAGCTATGGCTACACCTTC
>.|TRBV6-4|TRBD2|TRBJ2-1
CASSEGLGRYNEQFF
TGTGCCAGCAGTGAGGGACTAGGACGCTACAATGAGCAGTTCTTC
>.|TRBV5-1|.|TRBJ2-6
CASTVRGSGANVLTF
TGCGCCAGCACCGTTCGGGGGTCTGGGGCCAACGTCCTGACTTTC
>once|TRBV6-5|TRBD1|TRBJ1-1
CASSFKWTGKATEAFF
TGTGCCAGCAGTTTCAAATGGACAGGGAAAGCCACTGAAGCTTTCTTT
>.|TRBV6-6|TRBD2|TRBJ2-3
CASVASGSKADTQYF
TGTGCCAGCGTGGCTAGCGGGAGTAAAGCAGATACGCAGTATTTT
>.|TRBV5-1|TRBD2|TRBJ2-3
CASRSGTSGRADTQYF
TGCGCCAGCAGATCCGGGACTAGCGGGAGGGCAGATACGCAGTATTTT
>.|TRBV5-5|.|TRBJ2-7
CASSLAVVLPTDRYEQYF
TGTGCCAGCAGCTTGGCCGTTGTTCTGCCGACAGACCGCTACGAGCAGTACTTC
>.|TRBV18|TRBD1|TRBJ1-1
CASSQPTGWPEAFF
TGTGCCAGCTCACAGCCGACAGGGTGGCCTGAAGCTTTCTTT
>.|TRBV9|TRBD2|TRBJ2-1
CASSVGRGGLALLDEQFF
TGTGCCAGCAGCGTAGGGAGAGGGGGACTAGCCCTTCTGGATGAGCAGTTCTTC
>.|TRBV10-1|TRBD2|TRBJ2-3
CASSETSAQDTQYF
TGCGCCAGCAGTGAGACTAGCGCACAAGATACGCAGTATTTT
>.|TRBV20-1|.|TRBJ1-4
CSASVRGYEKLFF
TGCAGTGCTAGTGTCAGGGGATATGAAAAACTGTTTTTT
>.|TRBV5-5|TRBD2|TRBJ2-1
CASSLTSGSDEQFF
TGTGCCAGCAGCTTGACTAGCGGGAGTGATGAGCAGTTCTTC
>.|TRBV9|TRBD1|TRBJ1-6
CASSVGTGLGQSSYNSPLHF
TGTGCCAGCAGCGTAGGGACGGGTTTGGGACAGAGCTCCTATAATTCACCCCTCCACTTT
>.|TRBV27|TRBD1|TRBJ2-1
CASSSGTGTTYNEQFF
TGTGCCAGCAGTTCCGGGACAGGGACGACCTACAATGAGCAGTTCTTC
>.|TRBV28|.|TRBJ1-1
CASRMYRGEAFF
TGTGCCAGCAGAATGTACCGGGGAGAAGCTTTCTTT
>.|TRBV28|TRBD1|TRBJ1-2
CASSAGQGAYGYTF
TGTGCCAGCAGTGCGGGACAGGGGGCTTATGGCTACACCTTC
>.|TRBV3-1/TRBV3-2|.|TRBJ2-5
CASSRGVPETQYF
TGTGCCAGCAGCCGGGGCGTCCCAGAGACCCAGTACTTC
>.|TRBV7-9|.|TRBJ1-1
CASSSLSTADTEAFF
TGTGCCAGCAGCTCCTTGTCCACTGCGGACACTGAAGCTTTCTTT
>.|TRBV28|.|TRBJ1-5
CASRTGYQPQHF
TGTGCCAGCAGGACGGGTTATCAGCCCCAGCATTTT
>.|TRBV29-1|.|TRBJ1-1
CSVTYGGLYTEAFF
TGCAGCGTTACCTACGGAGGCCTTTACACTGAAGCTTTCTTT
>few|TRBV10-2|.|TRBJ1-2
CASSLGGDHGYTF
TGCGCCAGCAGTTTGGGGGGGGACCATGGCTACACCTTC
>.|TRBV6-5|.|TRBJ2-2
CASSYSGQVFTGELFF
TGTGCCAGCAGTTACTCTGGGCAGGTCTTCACCGGGGAGCTGTTTTTT
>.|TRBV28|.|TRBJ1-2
CASRNLLTGLYGYTF
TGTGCCAGCAGAAATCTCTTGACAGGACTCTATGGCTACACCTTC
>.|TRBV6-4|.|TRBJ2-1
CASSDQRDSRPNEQFF
TGTGCCAGCAGTGACCAACGGGACTCCCGCCCTAATGAGCAGTTCTTC
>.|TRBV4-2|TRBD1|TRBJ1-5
CASSPGQGANQPQHF
TGTGCCAGCAGCCCTGGACAGGGGGCGAATCAGCCCCAGCATTTT
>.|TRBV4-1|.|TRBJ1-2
CASSHLDSHGYTF
TGCGCCAGCAGCCACCTCGACAGCCATGGCTACACCTTC
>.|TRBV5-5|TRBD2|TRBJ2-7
CASSLAILAGAPEQYF
TGTGCCAGCAGCTTGGCCATACTAGCGGGAGCCCCCGAGCAGTACTTC
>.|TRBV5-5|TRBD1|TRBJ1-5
CASRDDRGGQPQHF
TGTGCCAGCAGAGATGACAGGGGGGGACAGCCCCAGCATTTT
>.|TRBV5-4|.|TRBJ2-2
CASSLRAGSNTGELFF
TGTGCCAGCAGCTTGCGTGCGGGTTCGAACACCGGGGAGCTGTTTTTT
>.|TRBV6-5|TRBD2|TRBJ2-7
CASSLSGRALYEQYF
TGTGCCAGCAGTCTTAGCGGGAGGGCACTCTACGAGCAGTACTTC
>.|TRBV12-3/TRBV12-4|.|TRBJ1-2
CASSFENYGYTF
TGTGCCAGCAGTTTTGAGAACTATGGCTACACCTTC
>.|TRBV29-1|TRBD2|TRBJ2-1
CSVMNLPGLAMNEQFF
TGCAGCGTGATGAACCTTCCGGGACTAGCAATGAATGAGCAGTTCTTC
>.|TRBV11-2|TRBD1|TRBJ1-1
CASSAGQGARTEAFF
TGTGCCAGCAGCGCGGGACAGGGGGCGCGCACTGAAGCTTTCTTT
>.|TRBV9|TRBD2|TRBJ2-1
CASSVAGGPRNEQFF
TGTGCCAGCAGCGTAGCGGGAGGGCCGCGGAATGAGCAGTTCTTC
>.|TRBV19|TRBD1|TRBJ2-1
CASSLQPLTGAAAPEQFF
TGTGCCAGTAGTCTGCAGCCACTGACAGGGGCCGCGGCTCCTGAGCAGTTCTTC
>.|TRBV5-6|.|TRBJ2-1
CASSSTGRTKNTEQFF
TGTGCCAGCAGCTCCACTGGGAGGACGAAGAACACTGAGCAGTTCTTC
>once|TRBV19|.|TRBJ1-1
CASSGMGPHASEAFF
TGTGCCAGTAGTGGCATGGGCCCCCATGCGTCTGAAGCTTTCTTT
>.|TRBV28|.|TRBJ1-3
CASSPRDNLGNTIYF
TGTGCCAGCAGTCCCCGGGACAACTTGGGAAACACCATATATTTT
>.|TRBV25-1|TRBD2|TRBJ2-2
CASNAWEGSTGELFF
TGTGCCAGCAATGCTTGGGAGGGAAGCACCGGGGAGCTGTTTTTT